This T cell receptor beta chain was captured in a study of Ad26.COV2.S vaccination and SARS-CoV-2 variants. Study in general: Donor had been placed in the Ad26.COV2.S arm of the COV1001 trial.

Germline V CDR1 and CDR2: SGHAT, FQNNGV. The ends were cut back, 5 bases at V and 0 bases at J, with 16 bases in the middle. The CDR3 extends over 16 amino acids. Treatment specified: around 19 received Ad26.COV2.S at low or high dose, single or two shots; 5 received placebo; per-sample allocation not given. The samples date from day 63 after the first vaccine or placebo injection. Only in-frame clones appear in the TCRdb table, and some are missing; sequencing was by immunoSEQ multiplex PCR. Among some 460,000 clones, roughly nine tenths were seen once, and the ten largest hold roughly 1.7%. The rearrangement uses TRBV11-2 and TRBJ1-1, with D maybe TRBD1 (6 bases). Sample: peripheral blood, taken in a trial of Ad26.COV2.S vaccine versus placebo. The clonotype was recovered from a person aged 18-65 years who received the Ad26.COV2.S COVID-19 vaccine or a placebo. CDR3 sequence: CASSTGTRNMNTEAFF. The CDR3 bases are TGTGCCAGCAGCACCGGGACACGAAATATGAACACTGAAGCTTTCTTT.